The 30 T cell receptor beta chains below come from one sample, sequenced in a study of molecular identifiers for immune sequencing clone quantification (dated by TCRdb to 2016 to 2019). Library creation used PCR. TCRdb names Illumina HiSeq 4000 as the instrument used. TCRdb took the public reads, trimmed them with fastp at Q25, ran MiXCR for clone calling and kept in-frame beta chains. Each CDR3 protein gets just one entry, which takes the most common genes and DNA from the rows behind it. The sample yields 250,000 to 400,000 distinct CDR3 sequences; around 21% were counted once. Under 0.95% of the sample is taken by the ten largest. The sample taken for sequencing was naive CD8+ T cells from blood, with Jurkat cell RNA spiked in. The sample's cell subset or site label is to be understood as: FACS-sorted CD8+CD4-CCR7+CD45RA+ naive T cells. The receptor source for this set is a human donor in good health. Some libraries in this study had Jurkat cell RNA spiked in.

Many counts were recorded for this clonotype. The chain joins TRBV30 to TRBJ2-7; 10 bases fit TRBD1. This CDR3 region has 14 residues. Unmatched junction bases numbered 11, after V lost 5 bases and J lost 7 bases. Germline V CDR1 and CDR2: GTSNPN, SVGIG (reference sequence). CDR3 DNA sequence: TGTGCCTGGGGACCCGGGACAGGGGCAGTAGAGCAGTACTTC. Translation gives CAWGPGTGAVEQYF.

This clonotype has at least ten counts. The rearrangement uses TRBV6-5 and TRBJ2-1; 7 positions agree with TRBD2. Germline V gene sequence: CDR1 MNHEY, CDR2 SVGAGI. CDR3 length equals 14 residues. V trimming: 1 base; J trimming: 6 bases; junction bases outside the gene matches: 3. Here the CDR3 reads CASSYYGTTNEQFF. CDR3 in DNA: TGTGCCAGCAGTTACTACGGGACTACCAATGAGCAGTTCTTC.

This clonotype was counted only a few times. The V gene is TRBV12-3 or TRBV12-4, the J gene TRBJ2-1; 9 nucleotides match TRBD1. The CDR3 runs 14 residues. V lost 0 bases, J lost 6 bases, and 0 bases stayed unmatched. The CDR3 DNA sequence: TGTGCCAGCAGTTTAGCGACAGGGGGCAATGAGCAGTTCTTC. Translated, it gives CASSLATGGNEQFF.

Turning to this clonotype: This may be a read error: a much more frequent sequence differs by one nucleotide. V and J are TRBV6-7 and TRBJ1-5; a weak D match, TRBD1 (5 bases). TRBV6-7 is flagged as an ORF with uncertain function. This CDR3 spans 15 amino acids. CDR3 loop: CASSFGRVSNQPRHF. The CDR3 DNA reads as TGTGCCAGCAGTTTTGGCAGGGTTAGCAATCAGCCCCGGCATTTT.

In this sample, this clonotype turned up many times. The chain employs TRBV5-1 and TRBJ2-7; D gene uncertain. The CDR3 runs 14 residues. Germline lookup yields CDR1 SGHRS and CDR2 YFSETQ. Between the trimmed V and J ends, which lost 5 bases and 2 bases, there was a span of 14 bases. The CDR3 DNA reads TGCGCCAGCAGTTCCGATCAGGTAACCTACGAGCAGTACTTC. Translating it yields CASSSDQVTYEQYF.

This clonotype came up many times. This chain links TRBV2 with TRBJ2-7; 11 bases are shared with TRBD2. Trimming at V came to 6 bases and at J to 7 bases, leaving 8 bases not matched to a gene. This CDR3 region has 14 residues. Germline values: CDR1 SNHLY, CDR2 FYNNEI. For the CDR3, the DNA is TGTGCCAGCAGAAAGACTAGCGGGACCCCGGAGCAGTACTTC. This sequence encodes CASRKTSGTPEQYF.

This sequence joins TRBV6-2 or TRBV6-3 and TRBJ2-7; TRBD1 agrees at 7 bases. The CDR3 has 14 amino acids. Germline CDR1 reads MNHEY; CDR2 reads SVGEGT. J gave up 6 bases and V 6 bases, and 11 bases lay outside the gene matches. The CDR3 reads CASRLQLTGIEQYF. The CDR3 coding sequence is TGTGCCAGCAGACTACAACTGACAGGGATCGAGCAGTACTTC.

In its sample, this clonotype was seen many times. This chain links TRBV6-1 with TRBJ2-1; 7 bases map to TRBD1. The V gene's germline CDR1 is MNHNS and CDR2 SASEGT. The CDR3 loop spans 13 amino acids. V was clipped by 6 bases and J by 8 bases; unmatched bases: 7. The CDR3 reads CASRYTGTDEQFF. CDR3 sequence (DNA): TGTGCCAGCAGGTATACAGGGACAGATGAGCAGTTCTTC.

This clonotype was detected only a few times. The chain uses TRBV12-3 or TRBV12-4 and TRBJ2-3, with 7 nucleotides matching TRBD2. The CDR3 spans 16 residues. Trimming took 7 bases from V and 7 from J; bases not matched to a gene: 17. As DNA, the CDR3 is TGTGCCAGCAATCACCCCGAGCGGGGAGCCTGGAATACGCAGTATTTT. Its protein product is CASNHPERGAWNTQYF.

In regard to this clonotype: Possible read error: a much larger clone is one base away. The V gene is TRBV29-1, the J gene TRBJ2-7; D is possibly TRBD1 (5 bases). V was clipped by 7 bases and J by 0 bases, with 16 bases between them. Germline loops: CDR1 SQVTM, CDR2 ANQGSEA. The CDR3 is 14 amino acids. The CDR3 sequence is CSAAATASSYEQYF. The CDR3 DNA follows: TGCAGCGCCGCAGCGACAGCCAGCTCCTACGAGCAGTACTTC.

CDR3: CASSQDWLNTEAFF. The CDR3 DNA reads as TGCGCCAGCAGCCAAGACTGGTTGAACACTGAAGCTTTCTTT. This chain links TRBV4-3 with TRBJ1-1; D unresolved. Between the trimmed V and J ends, which lost 0 bases and 0 bases, there was a span of 5 bases. The CDR3 covers 14 residues. Germline V gene data show CDR1 as LGHNA and CDR2 as YSLEER.

A word on this clonotype: Since a much larger clone is just one base distant, this may be a read error. CDR3 sequence (DNA): TGCGCCAGCAGCACAGGGGGGACGCACACTGAAGCTTTCTTT. Protein sequence: CASSTGGTHTEAFF. This chain uses TRBV5-1 with TRBJ1-1, with 8 bases lining up with TRBD1. This CDR3 has 14 residues. Germline CDR1 and CDR2: SGHRS and YFSETQ. The V segment lost 4 bases and the J segment 3 bases; nucleotides outside the gene matches: 5.

This chain links TRBV7-3 with TRBJ1-5; D is possibly TRBD1 (6 bases). The CDR3 totals 15 residues. The V and J ends lost 2 bases and 6 bases respectively, with 14 bases between them. The germline CDR1 and CDR2 sequences are SGHTA and FQGTGA. CDR3 in amino acids: CASSLVNGQLQPQHF. The CDR3 nucleotides read TGTGCCAGCAGCTTAGTAAACGGACAGCTTCAGCCCCAGCATTTT. Filled out from reference TRBV7-3 and TRBJ1-5, the complete variable domain reads GAGVSQTPSNKVTEKGKYVELRCDPISGHTALYWYRQSLGQGPEFLIYFQGTGAADDSGLPNDRFFAVRPEGSVSTLKIQRTERGDSAVYLCASSLVNGQLQPQHFGDGTRLSIL.

This clonotype was observed at least ten times. This rearrangement joins TRBV4-1 to TRBJ2-7, with TRBD1 matching over 10 bases. V dropped 4 bases and J dropped 7; count of bases not matched to a gene: 10. Germline CDR1 MGHRA, CDR2 YSYEKL. This CDR3 has 15 amino acids. The CDR3: CASSLSGQGVGEQYF. CDR3 in DNA: TGCGCCAGCAGCCTTTCAGGACAGGGGGTAGGTGAGCAGTACTTC.

This clonotype was detected ten times or more. The chain has TRBV25-1 and TRBJ2-7; D perhaps matches TRBD2 (5 bases). Germline V gene lookup returns CDR1 MGHDK and CDR2 SYGVNS. The CDR3 contains 14 residues. V lost 6 bases and J 0 bases, leaving 12 bases between the germline ends. CDR3 loop: CASSHSGTSYEQYF. The CDR3 DNA follows: TGTGCCAGCAGCCACTCGGGAACCTCCTACGAGCAGTACTTC.

This clonotype was counted ten times or more. The CDR3 sequence is CASSLVSPTDEAFF. In DNA form, the CDR3 reads TGTGCCAGCAGCTTAGTCTCCCCGACAGATGAAGCTTTCTTT. The chain couples TRBV7-2 to TRBJ1-1; possible D gene TRBD1, 5 bases. Germline CDR1 and CDR2: SGHTA and FQGNSA. The CDR3 extends over 14 amino acids. The V gene lost 1 base and the J gene lost 7 bases, with 13 bases spanning the gap. Full variable domain (outside the CDR3, taken from reference TRBV7-2 and TRBJ1-1): GAGVSQSPSNKVTEKGKDVELRCDPISGHTALYWYRQSLGQGLEFLIYFQGNSAPDKSGLPSDRFSAERTGGSVSTLTIQRTQQEDSAVYLCASSLVSPTDEAFFGQGTRLTVV.

This clonotype was counted ten times or more. This chain connects TRBV4-3 to TRBJ2-1; 10 nucleotides match TRBD2. With 0 bases clipped from V and 8 bases from J, the junction kept 13 bases outside the gene matches. CDR1 and CDR2 (germline): LGHNA, YSLEER. CDR3 length: 18 amino acids. The CDR3 spells CASSQDGASGGLPHEQFF. The CDR3 DNA is TGCGCCAGCAGCCAAGATGGGGCTAGCGGGGGCCTCCCTCATGAGCAGTTCTTC.

Of note for this clonotype: It may be a read error: a sequence one base away is much more abundant. The chain joins TRBV28 to TRBJ2-7; weak D call: TRBD2 (5 bases). The CDR3 sequence is 11 residues long. Germline V gene data show CDR1 as MDHEN and CDR2 as SYDVKM. Written as DNA, the CDR3 is TGTGCCAGCCAGCGGTGGGTCGAGCAGTGCTTC. It translates to CASQRWVEQCF.

This clonotype was seen repeatedly, ten times or more. The CDR3 DNA reads as TGTGCCAGCAGCCCGGGACTCAGGATAACCTACGAGCAGTACTTC. It is translated as CASSPGLRITYEQYF. The V and J genes are TRBV27 and TRBJ2-7, with a weak D call TRBD2 (6 bases). The CDR3 loop spans 15 amino acids. The ends were cut back, 6 bases at V and 2 bases at J, with 17 bases in the middle. Per germline, CDR1 MNHEY and CDR2 SMNVEV (reference sequence).

To note about this clonotype: This CDR3 fails to terminate in the conserved phenylalanine or tryptophan, so it likely reflects a read error. The chain combines TRBV28 with TRBJ2-3; 8 bases are a match to TRBD1. This CDR3 is built from 14 residues. J gave up 2 bases and V 5 bases, and 3 bases lay outside the gene matches. Germline CDR1 MDHEN, CDR2 SYDVKM. CDR3 residues: CASSQDRVTDTQYS. CDR3 nucleotide sequence: TGTGCCAGCAGTCAGGACAGGGTCACAGATACGCAGTATTCT.

This clonotype has just a few counts. The chain recombines TRBV29-1 with TRBJ2-1; TRBD2 matches 16 bases. Germline values: CDR1 SQVTM, CDR2 ANQGSEA. There are 15 residues in the CDR3. Trimming at V came to 8 bases and at J to 9 bases, leaving 10 bases not matched to a gene. The CDR3 loop reads CSMPGTSGGAGEQFF. The DNA for the CDR3 is TGCAGCATGCCCGGGACTAGCGGGGGGGCGGGTGAGCAGTTCTTC.

This clonotype showed up many times. This chain joins TRBV14 and TRBJ1-2; TRBD1 might be the D (6 bases). The CDR3 loop spans 15 amino acids. Germline V gene data show CDR1 as SGHDN and CDR2 as FVKESK. Trimming removed 4 bases from V and 3 bases from J, with 15 bases in between. The CDR3 region is CASSPGRGGYYGYTF. In nucleotides, the CDR3 is TGTGCCAGCAGCCCTGGACGGGGGGGCTACTATGGCTACACCTTC.

This clonotype was recorded many times. The rearrangement uses TRBV5-5 and TRBJ2-7, with 7 bases identical to TRBD2. The V and J ends lost 2 bases and 5 bases, in that order; junction bases with no gene match: 10. CDR1 and CDR2 (germline): SGHKS, YYEKEE (reference sequence). The CDR3 covers 15 residues. The CDR3 region is CASSFVRGGPDEQYF. The CDR3 nucleotides read TGTGCCAGCAGCTTCGTGAGGGGAGGGCCCGACGAGCAGTACTTC.

This clonotype occurred many times. The V gene is TRBV7-2, the J gene TRBJ1-1; possible D gene TRBD1, 5 bases. The length of the CDR3 is 15 residues. The V and J ends lost 1 base and 4 bases respectively, with 13 bases between them. The V gene's germline CDR1 is SGHTA and CDR2 FQGNSA. CDR3 sequence: CASSLVGRASTEAFF. DNA for the CDR3: TGTGCCAGCAGCTTAGTCGGCAGGGCGAGCACTGAAGCTTTCTTT.

V usage is TRBV4-3 and J usage is TRBJ1-2; no definite D call. The CDR3 totals 15 residues. Germline V lookup: CDR1 LGHNA, CDR2 YSLEER. V was shortened by 4 bases and J by 3 bases, with 15 bases between the two germline ends. The CDR3, as DNA: TGCGCCAGCAGCCGAGAAGGTCAGCCCCACTATGGCTACACCTTC. As protein: CASSREGQPHYGYTF.

This clonotype showed up many times. The CDR3 is CASSRDSSNRYNEQFF. DNA of the CDR3: TGTGCCAGCAGCCGGGACAGCTCAAACCGGTACAATGAGCAGTTCTTC. The chain employs TRBV11-2 and TRBJ2-1, with 7 bases aligning to TRBD1. The CDR3 covers 16 residues. After removal of 5 bases from V and 4 bases from J, the junction contained 11 bases not matched to a gene. Germline V CDR1 and CDR2: SGHAT, FQNNGV.

The V gene is TRBV20-1, the J gene TRBJ2-3; TRBD2 matches 15 bases. After removal of 7 bases from V and 4 bases from J, the junction contained 9 bases not matched to a gene. There are 16 residues in the CDR3. CDR1 is DFQATT and CDR2 is SNEGSKA in the germline V gene (reference sequence). This CDR3 is CSETGTSGRRSDTQYF. The CDR3 coding sequence is TGCAGTGAGACCGGGACTAGCGGGAGGAGGTCAGATACGCAGTATTTT.

This clonotype showed up many times. The chain couples TRBV19 to TRBJ2-7; D is unclear. Per germline, CDR1 LNHDA and CDR2 SQIVND (reference sequence). CDR3 length: 14 amino acids. Trimming took 5 bases from V and 0 from J, leaving 11 bases between them. CDR3 in amino acids: CASSPDGSSYEQYF. The CDR3 region has the DNA TGTGCCAGTAGTCCAGACGGAAGCTCCTACGAGCAGTACTTC.

This sequence joins TRBV6-5 and TRBJ2-5, with 7 bases fitting TRBD2. V dropped 4 bases and J dropped 4; count of bases not matched to a gene: 12. Germline CDR1 MNHEY, CDR2 SVGAGI. The CDR3 sequence is 16 residues long. The CDR3 coding sequence is TGTGCCAGCAGTTCGCCACGACCAGCGGGGTTAGAGACCCAGTACTTC. Protein sequence: CASSSPRPAGLETQYF.

This clonotype showed up many times. V gene TRBV12-3 or TRBV12-4 combines with J gene TRBJ2-7; 8 bases map to TRBD1. The J segment lost 6 bases and the V segment lost 5 bases, leaving 6 bases of the junction unmatched. This CDR3 is built from 13 residues. The CDR3 loop is CASSPDRVGEQYF. CDR3 DNA sequence: TGTGCCAGCAGTCCGGACAGGGTGGGCGAGCAGTACTTC.